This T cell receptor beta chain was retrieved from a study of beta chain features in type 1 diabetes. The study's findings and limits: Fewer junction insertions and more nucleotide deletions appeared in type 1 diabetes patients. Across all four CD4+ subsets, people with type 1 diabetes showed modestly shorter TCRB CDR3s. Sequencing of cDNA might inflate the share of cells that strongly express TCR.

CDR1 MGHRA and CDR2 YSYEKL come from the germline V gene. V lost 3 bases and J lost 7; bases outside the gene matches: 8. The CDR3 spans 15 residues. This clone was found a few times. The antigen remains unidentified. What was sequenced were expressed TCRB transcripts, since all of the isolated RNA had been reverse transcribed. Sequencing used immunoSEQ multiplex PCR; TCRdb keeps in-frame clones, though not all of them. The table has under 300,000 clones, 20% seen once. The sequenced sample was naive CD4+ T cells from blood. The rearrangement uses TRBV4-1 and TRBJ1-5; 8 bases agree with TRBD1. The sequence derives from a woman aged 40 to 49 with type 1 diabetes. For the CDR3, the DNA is TGCGCCAGCAGCCAGCAAACAGGGGGTTGGCAGCCCCAGCATTTT. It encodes CASSQQTGGWQPQHF.